The source of this T cell receptor (beta chain) is a study of response to subunit inactivated influenza vaccine. Study observations and caveats: The authors put forward the suggestion that each seasonal influenza vaccination may bring in only a limited number of new T cells.

This clonotype came up once. The antigen remains undetermined. TCRdb re-called the RT-PCR reads with MiXCR, one entry per CDR3 protein. The sample has 700,000 to 800,000 distinct CDR3 sequences, around 20% seen once; the top ten hold roughly 10%. The origin of this receptor is a man aged 50 to 59 who received an inactivated influenza vaccine. The sequencing used PBMCs from blood, collected around 5 days after vaccination.

The DNA for the CDR3 is TGTGCCAGCAGCTACGTATACAGGGCGGCCACTGAAGCTTTCTTT. It encodes CASSYVYRAATEAFF. This chain joins TRBV11-2 and TRBJ1-1; D possibly corresponds to TRBD1 (6 bases). Trimming left V 4 bases short and J 4 bases short, with 16 bases between. The CDR3 is 15 amino acids. Germline V lookup: CDR1 SGHAT, CDR2 FQNNGV. Full variable domain (missing parts from reference TRBV11-2 and TRBJ1-1): EAGVAQSPRYKIIEKRQSVAFWCNPISGHATLYWYQQILGQGPKLLIQFQNNGVVDDSQLPKDRFSAERLKGVDSTLKIQPAKLEDSAVYLCASSYVYRAATEAFFGQGTRLTVV.